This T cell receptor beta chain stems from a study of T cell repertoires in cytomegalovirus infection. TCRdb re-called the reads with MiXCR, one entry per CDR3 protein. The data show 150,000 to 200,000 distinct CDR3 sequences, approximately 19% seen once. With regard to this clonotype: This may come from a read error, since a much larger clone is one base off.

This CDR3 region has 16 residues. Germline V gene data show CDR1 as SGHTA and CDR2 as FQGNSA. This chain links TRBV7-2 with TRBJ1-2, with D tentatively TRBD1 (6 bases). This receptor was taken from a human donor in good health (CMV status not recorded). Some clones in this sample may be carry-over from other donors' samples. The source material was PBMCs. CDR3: CASSPSDRPGRYGYNF. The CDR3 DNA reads TGTGCCAGCAGCCCCAGTGACAGGCCAGGGCGATATGGCTACAACTTC.